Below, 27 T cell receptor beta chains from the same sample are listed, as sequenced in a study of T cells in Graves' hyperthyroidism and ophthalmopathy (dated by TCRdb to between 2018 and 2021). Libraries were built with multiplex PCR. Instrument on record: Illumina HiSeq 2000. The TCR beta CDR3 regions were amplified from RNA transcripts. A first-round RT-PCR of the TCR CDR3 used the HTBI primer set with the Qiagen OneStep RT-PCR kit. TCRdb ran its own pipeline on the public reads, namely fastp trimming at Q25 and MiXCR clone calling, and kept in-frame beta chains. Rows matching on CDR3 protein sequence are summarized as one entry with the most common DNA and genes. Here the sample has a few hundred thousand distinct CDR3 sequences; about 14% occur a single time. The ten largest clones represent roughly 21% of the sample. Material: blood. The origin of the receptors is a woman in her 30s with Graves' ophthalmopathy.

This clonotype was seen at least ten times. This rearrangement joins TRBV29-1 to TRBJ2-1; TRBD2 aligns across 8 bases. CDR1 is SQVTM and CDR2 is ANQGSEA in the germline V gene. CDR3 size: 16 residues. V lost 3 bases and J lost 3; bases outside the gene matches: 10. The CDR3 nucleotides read TGCAGCGTTGAGCTTTCGGGGGGGGCTTTCTACAATGAGCAGTTCTTC. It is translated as CSVELSGGAFYNEQFF.

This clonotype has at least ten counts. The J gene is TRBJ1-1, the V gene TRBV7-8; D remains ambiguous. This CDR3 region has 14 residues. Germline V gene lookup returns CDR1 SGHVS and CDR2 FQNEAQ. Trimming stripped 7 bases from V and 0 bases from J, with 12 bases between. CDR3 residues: CASTLTTVNTEAFF. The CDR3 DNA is TGTGCCAGCACTCTAACGACGGTGAACACTGAAGCTTTCTTT.

The CDR3 loop reads CATSRAGDTNSPLHF. The CDR3 nucleotides read TGTGCCACCAGCAGAGCGGGAGACACCAATTCACCCCTCCACTTT. The chain recombines TRBV15 with TRBJ1-6; unclear D gene. V lost 1 base and J 7 bases, leaving 11 bases between the germline ends. Germline-derived CDR1 and CDR2 are LNHNV and YYDKDF (reference sequence). This CDR3 region has 15 residues.

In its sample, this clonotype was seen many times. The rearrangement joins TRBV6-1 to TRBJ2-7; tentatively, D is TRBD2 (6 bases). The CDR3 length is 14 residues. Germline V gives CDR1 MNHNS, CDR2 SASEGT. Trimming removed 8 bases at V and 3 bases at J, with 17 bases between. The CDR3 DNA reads TGTGCCAGCGGACGACAGAGGGAGGACTACGAGCAGTACTTC. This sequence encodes CASGRQREDYEQYF.

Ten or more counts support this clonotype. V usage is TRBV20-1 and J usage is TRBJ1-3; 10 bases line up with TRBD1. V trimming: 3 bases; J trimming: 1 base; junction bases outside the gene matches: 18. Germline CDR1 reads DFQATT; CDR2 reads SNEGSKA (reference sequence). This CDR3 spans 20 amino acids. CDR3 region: CSASLLGTGAAAGSGNTIYF. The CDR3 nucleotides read TGCAGTGCTAGCCTCTTAGGGACAGGGGCCGCTGCAGGTTCTGGAAACACCATATATTTT.

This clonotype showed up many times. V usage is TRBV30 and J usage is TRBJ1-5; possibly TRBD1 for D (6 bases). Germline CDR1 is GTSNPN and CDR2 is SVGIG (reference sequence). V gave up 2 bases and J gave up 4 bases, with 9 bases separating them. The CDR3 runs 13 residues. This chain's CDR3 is CAWSRQGNQPQHF. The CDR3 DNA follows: TGTGCCTGGAGTCGCCAGGGGAATCAGCCCCAGCATTTT.

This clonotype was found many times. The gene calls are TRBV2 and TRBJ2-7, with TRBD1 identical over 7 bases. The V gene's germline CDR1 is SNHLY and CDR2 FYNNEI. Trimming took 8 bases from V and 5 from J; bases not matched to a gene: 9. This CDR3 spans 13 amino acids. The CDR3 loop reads CASLQDRQDEQYF. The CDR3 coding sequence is TGTGCCAGCTTACAGGACAGGCAGGACGAGCAGTACTTC.

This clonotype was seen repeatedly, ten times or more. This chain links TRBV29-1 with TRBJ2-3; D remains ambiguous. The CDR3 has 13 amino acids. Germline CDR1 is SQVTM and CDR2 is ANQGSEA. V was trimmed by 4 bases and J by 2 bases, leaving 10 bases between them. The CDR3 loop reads CSVVDGSTDTQYF. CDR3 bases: TGCAGCGTTGTGGACGGGTCCACAGATACGCAGTATTTT.

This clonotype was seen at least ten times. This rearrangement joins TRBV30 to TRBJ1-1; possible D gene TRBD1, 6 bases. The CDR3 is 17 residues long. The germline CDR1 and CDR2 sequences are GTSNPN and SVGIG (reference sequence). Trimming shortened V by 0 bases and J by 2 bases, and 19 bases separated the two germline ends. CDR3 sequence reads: CAWSVREGVWVNTEAFF. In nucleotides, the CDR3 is TGTGCCTGGAGTGTAAGGGAGGGGGTGTGGGTCAACACTGAAGCTTTCTTT.

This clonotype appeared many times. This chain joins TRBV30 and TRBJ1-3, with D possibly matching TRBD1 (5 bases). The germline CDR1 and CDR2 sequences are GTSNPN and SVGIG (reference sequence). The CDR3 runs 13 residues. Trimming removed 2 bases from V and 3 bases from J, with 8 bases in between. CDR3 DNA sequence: TGTGCCTGGAGTCCCGGGGGTGGAAACACCATATATTTT. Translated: CAWSPGGGNTIYF.

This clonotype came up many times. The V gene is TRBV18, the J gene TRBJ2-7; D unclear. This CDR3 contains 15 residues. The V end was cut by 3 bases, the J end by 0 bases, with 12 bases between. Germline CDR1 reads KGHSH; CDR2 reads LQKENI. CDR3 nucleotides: TGTGCCAGCTCACCGCGGACGAGCCTCTCCTACGAGCAGTACTTC. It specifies CASSPRTSLSYEQYF.

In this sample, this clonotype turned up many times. Here the CDR3 reads CASSRALAGDSYEQYF. CDR3 coding DNA: TGTGCCAGCAGCCGGGCCTTGGCGGGGGACTCCTACGAGCAGTACTTC. The rearrangement uses TRBV11-2 and TRBJ2-7; 7 nucleotides align to TRBD2. Germline trimming cut 5 bases from V and 0 bases from J; bases unmatched to any gene: 10. The CDR3 length is 16 residues. Germline loops: CDR1 SGHAT, CDR2 FQNNGV.

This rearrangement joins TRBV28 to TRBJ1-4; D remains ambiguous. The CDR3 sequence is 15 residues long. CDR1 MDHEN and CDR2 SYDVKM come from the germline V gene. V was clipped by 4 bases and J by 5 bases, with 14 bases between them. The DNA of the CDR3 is TGTGCCAGCAGTTGGTTTACACTTGGAAATGAAAAACTGTTTTTT. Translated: CASSWFTLGNEKLFF.

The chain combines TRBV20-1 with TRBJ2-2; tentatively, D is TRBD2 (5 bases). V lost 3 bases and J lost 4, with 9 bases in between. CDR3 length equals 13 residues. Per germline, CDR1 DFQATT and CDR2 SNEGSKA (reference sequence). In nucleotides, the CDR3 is TGCAGTGCTAGCGTTGGAGGCACCGGGGAGCTGTTTTTT. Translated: CSASVGGTGELFF.

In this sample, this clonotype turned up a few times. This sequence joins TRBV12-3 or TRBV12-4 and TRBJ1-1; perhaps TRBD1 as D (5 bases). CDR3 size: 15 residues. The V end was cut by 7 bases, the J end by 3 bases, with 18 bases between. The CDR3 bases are TGTGCCAGCACCTTCCGTACAGGTTTCGACACTGAAGCTTTCTTT. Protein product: CASTFRTGFDTEAFF.

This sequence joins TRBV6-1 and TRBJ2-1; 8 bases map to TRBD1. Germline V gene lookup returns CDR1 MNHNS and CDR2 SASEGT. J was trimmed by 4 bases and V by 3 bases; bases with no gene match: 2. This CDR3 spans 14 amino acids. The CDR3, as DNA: TGTGCCAGCAGTGACCGGGACAGGTACAATGAGCAGTTCTTC. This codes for CASSDRDRYNEQFF.

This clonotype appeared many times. DNA of the CDR3: TGCGCCAGCAGCTTGGCGGGGCGGGGGTCCTACAATGAGCAGTTCTTC. It specifies CASSLAGRGSYNEQFF. The chain is built from TRBV5-1 and TRBJ2-1; 7 bases map to TRBD2. CDR3 length: 16 residues. Germline V lookup: CDR1 SGHRS, CDR2 YFSETQ. V dropped 0 bases and J dropped 1; count of bases not matched to a gene: 4. Supplemented by reference TRBV5-1 and TRBJ2-1, the full variable domain reads KAGVTQTPRYLIKTRGQQVTLSCSPISGHRSVSWYQQTPGQGLQFLFEYFSETQRNKGNFPGRFSGRQFSNSRSEMNVSTLELGDSALYLCASSLAGRGSYNEQFFGPGTRLTVL.

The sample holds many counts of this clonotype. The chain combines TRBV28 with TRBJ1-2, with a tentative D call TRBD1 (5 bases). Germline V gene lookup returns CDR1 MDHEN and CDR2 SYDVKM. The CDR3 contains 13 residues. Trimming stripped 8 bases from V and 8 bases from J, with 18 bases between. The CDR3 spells CASFFSGDAGYTF. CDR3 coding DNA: TGTGCCAGCTTCTTCTCGGGGGATGCGGGCTACACCTTC.

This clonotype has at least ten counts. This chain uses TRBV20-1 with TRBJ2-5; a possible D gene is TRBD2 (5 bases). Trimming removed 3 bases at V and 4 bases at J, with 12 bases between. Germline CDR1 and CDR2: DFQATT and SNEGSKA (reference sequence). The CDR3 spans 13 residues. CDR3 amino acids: CSASIGSGETQYF. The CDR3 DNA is TGCAGTGCTAGCATCGGAAGCGGAGAGACCCAGTACTTC.

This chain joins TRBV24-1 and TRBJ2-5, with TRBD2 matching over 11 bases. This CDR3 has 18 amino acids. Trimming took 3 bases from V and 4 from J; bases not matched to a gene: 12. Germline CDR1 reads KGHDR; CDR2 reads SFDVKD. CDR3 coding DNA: TGTGCCACCAGTGATGTAGCGGGGCTAGCGGGGGGCCGAGAGACCCAGTACTTC. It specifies CATSDVAGLAGGRETQYF.

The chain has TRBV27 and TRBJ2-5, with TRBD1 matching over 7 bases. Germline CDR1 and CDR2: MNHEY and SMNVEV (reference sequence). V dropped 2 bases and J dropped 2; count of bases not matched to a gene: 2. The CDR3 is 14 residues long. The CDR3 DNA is TGTGCCAGCAGTTTAATGGGACAGCAAGAGACCCAGTACTTC. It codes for CASSLMGQQETQYF.

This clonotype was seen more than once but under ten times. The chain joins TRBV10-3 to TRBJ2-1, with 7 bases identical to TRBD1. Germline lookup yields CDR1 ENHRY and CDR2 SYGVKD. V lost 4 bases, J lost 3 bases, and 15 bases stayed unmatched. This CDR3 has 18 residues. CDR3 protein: CAISGGVQGEIVYNEQFF. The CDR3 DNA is TGTGCCATCAGTGGAGGGGTTCAGGGGGAGATTGTCTACAATGAGCAGTTCTTC.

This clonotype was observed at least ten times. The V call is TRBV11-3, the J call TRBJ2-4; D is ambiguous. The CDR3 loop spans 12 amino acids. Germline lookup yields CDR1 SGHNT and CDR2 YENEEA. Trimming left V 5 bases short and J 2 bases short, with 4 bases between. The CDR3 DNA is TGTGCCAGCAGCGGGACCAAAAACATTCAGTACTTC. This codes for CASSGTKNIQYF.

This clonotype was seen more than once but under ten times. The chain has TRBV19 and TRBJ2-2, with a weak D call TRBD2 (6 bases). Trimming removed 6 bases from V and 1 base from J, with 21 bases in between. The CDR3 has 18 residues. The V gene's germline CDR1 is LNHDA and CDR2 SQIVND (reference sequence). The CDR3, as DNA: TGTGCCAGTAGCCCGGGAGTCTATAGGCTAGTGAACACCGGGGAGCTGTTTTTT. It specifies CASSPGVYRLVNTGELFF.

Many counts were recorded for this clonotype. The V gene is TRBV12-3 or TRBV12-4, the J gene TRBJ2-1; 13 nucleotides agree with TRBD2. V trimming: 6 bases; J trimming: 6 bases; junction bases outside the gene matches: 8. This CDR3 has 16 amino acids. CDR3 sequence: CASRTGTSGVSNEQFF. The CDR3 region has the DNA TGTGCCAGCAGAACCGGGACTAGCGGGGTCAGCAATGAGCAGTTCTTC.

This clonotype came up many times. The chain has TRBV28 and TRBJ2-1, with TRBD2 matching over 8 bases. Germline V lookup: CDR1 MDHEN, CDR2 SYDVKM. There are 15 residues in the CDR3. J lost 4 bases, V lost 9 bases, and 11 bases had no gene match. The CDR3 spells CASSRGGGTYNEQFF. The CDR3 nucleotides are TGTGCCAGTTCCCGAGGCGGGGGGACGTACAATGAGCAGTTCTTC. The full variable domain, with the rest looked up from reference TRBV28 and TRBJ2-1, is DVKVTQSSRYLVKRTGEKVFLECVQDMDHENMFWYRQDPGLGLRLIYFSYDVKMKEKGDIPEGYSVSREKKERFSLILESASTNQTSMYLCASSRGGGTYNEQFFGPGTRLTVL.

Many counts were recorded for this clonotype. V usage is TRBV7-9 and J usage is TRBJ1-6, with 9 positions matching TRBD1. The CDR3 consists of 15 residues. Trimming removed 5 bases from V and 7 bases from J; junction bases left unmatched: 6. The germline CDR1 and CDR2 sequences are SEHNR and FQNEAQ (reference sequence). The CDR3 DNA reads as TGTGCCAGCAGCCCCCACGGACAGGGGAATTCACCCCTCCACTTT. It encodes CASSPHGQGNSPLHF.